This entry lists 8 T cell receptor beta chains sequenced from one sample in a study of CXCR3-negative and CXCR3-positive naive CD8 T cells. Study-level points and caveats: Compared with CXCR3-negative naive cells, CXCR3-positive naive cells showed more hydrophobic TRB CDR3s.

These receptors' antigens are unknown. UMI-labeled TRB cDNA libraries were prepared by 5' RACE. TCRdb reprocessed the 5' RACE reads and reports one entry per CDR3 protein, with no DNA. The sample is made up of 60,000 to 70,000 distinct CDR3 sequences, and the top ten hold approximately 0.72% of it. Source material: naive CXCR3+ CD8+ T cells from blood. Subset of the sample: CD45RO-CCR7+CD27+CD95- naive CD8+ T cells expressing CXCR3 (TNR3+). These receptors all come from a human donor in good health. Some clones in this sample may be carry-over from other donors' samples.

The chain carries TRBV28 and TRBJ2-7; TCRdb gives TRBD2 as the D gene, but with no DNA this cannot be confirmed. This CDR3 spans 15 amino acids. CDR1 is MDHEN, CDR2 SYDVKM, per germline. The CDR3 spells CASSFGRDVSEGRYF.

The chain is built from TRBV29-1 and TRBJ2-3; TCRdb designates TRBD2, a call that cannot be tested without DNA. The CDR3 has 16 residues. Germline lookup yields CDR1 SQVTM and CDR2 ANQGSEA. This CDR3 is CSVEVGSGGSTDTQYF.

CDR3 protein: CASSQDGLAGVGTGELFF. The chain combines TRBV4-3 with TRBJ2-2; TCRdb selects TRBD2, and the lack of DNA leaves this call unchecked. The CDR3 is 18 residues long. In germline, CDR1 is LGHNA, CDR2 YSLEER.

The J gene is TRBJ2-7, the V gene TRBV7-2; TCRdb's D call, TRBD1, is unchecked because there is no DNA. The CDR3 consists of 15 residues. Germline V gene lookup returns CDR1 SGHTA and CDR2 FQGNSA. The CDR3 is CASSLGVTVKNEQYF.

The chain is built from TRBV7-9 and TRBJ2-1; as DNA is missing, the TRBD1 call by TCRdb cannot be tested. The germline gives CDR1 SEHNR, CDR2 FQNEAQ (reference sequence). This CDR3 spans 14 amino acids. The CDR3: CASTRLSIHNEQFF.

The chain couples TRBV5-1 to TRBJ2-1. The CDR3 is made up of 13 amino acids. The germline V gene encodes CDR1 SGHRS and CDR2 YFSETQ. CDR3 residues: CASSLYSYNEQFF. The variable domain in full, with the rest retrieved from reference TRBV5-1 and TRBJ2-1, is KAGVTQTPRYLIKTRGQQVTLSCSPISGHRSVSWYQQTPGQGLQFLFEYFSETQRNKGNFPGRFSGRQFSNSRSEMNVSTLELGDSALYLCASSLYSYNEQFFGPGTRLTVL.

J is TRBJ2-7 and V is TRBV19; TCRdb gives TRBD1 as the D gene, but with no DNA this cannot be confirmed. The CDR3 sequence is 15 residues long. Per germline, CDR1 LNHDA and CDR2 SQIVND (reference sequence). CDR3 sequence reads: CATRYGTGETYEQYF. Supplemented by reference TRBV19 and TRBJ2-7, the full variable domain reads DGGITQSPKYLFRKEGQNVTLSCEQNLNHDAMYWYRQDPGQGLRLIYYSQIVNDFQKGDIAEGYSVSREKKESFPLTVTSAQKNPTAFYLCATRYGTGETYEQYFGPGTRLTVT.

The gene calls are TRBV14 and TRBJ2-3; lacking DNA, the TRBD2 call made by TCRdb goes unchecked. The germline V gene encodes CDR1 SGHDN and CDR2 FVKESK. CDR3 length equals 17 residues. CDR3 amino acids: CASSQGGLGYEADTQYF.